One sample yielded the 5 T cell receptor beta chains listed below, sequenced in a study of response to subunit inactivated influenza vaccine. TCRdb itself ran the RT-PCR reads through MiXCR, one entry per CDR3 protein. The profile shows 650,000 to 800,000 distinct CDR3 sequences, around 20% of them singletons. This specimen was PBMCs from blood, taken roughly 5 days after vaccination. These receptors came from a man aged 45 to 65 who received an inactivated influenza vaccine.

In its sample, this clonotype was seen a few times. V and J are TRBV6-1 and TRBJ1-2; D is unclear. The germline gives CDR1 MNHNS, CDR2 SASEGT. V lost 6 bases to trimming and J lost 4 bases, with 18 bases between them. This CDR3 has 15 residues. In DNA, the CDR3 is TGTGCCAGCAGCCTACAAACTAGGGTTTTCTATGGCTACACCTTC. Translation gives CASSLQTRVFYGYTF.

This clonotype was counted a few times. The chain joins TRBV20-1 to TRBJ2-1, with TRBD2 matching over 15 bases. The V and J ends lost 2 bases and 6 bases, in that order; junction bases with no gene match: 17. The CDR3 sequence is 20 residues long. From germline, CDR1 is DFQATT and CDR2 SNEGSKA (reference sequence). CDR3 sequence reads: CSARTGLAGGPDNNFNEQFF. The CDR3 DNA reads as TGCAGTGCTAGAACCGGACTAGCGGGAGGGCCAGATAATAATTTCAATGAGCAGTTCTTC.

V usage is TRBV20-1 and J usage is TRBJ1-1; tentatively, D is TRBD1 (5 bases). The V gene lost 6 bases and the J gene lost 2 bases, with 13 bases spanning the gap. This CDR3 is 13 amino acids long. Germline V lookup: CDR1 DFQATT, CDR2 SNEGSKA (reference sequence). The CDR3 nucleotides are TGCAGTGCGGAAGGGACGGTTAACACTGAAGCTTTCTTT. It specifies CSAEGTVNTEAFF.

The chain uses TRBV29-1 and TRBJ2-7; TRBD2 agrees at 16 bases. This CDR3 is 20 amino acids long. After removal of 0 bases from V and 1 base from J, the junction contained 12 bases not matched to a gene. The germline V gene has CDR1 SQVTM and CDR2 ANQGSEA. The CDR3, as DNA: TGCAGCGTTGAAGATCCAAAGGGACTAGCGGGAGGGTTGGCGTCCTACGAGCAGTACTTC. Translating it yields CSVEDPKGLAGGLASYEQYF.

The rearrangement joins TRBV20-1 to TRBJ1-4; D unclear. The CDR3 runs 13 residues. The V gene lost 4 bases and the J gene lost 2 bases, with 8 bases spanning the gap. From germline, CDR1 is DFQATT and CDR2 SNEGSKA (reference sequence). CDR3: CSATGETNEKLFF. The CDR3 bases are TGCAGTGCTACTGGAGAGACTAATGAAAAACTGTTTTTT.